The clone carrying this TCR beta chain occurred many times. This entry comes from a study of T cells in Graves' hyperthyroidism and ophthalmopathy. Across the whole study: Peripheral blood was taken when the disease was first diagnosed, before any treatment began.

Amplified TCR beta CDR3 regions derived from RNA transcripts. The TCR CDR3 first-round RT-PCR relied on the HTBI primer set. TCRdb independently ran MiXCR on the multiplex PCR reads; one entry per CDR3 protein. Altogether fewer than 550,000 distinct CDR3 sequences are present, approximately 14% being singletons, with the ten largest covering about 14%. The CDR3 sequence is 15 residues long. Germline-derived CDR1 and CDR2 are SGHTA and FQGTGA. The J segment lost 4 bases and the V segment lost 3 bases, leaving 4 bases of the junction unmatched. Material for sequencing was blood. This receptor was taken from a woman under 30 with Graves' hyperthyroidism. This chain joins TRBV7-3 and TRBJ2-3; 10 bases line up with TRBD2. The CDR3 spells CASSLLAGVPDTQYF. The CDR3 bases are TGTGCCAGCAGCTTGCTAGCGGGAGTCCCAGATACGCAGTATTTT.